This T cell receptor beta chain was documented in a study of Ad26.COV2.S vaccination and SARS-CoV-2 variants. Study background: COV1001, an Ad26.COV2.S trial, supplied this vaccine-arm donor. The vaccine Ad26.COV2.S was put into the muscle once, or twice with 56 days between.

The germline V and J ends were trimmed by 0 bases and 7 bases, with 14 bases remaining between them. The germline gives CDR1 SGHRS, CDR2 YFSETQ. The CDR3 covers 14 residues. The repertoire was sequenced with immunoSEQ multiplex PCR; TCRdb's copy has only in-frame clones and lacks some. The table lists about 350,000 clones, 80% to 90% of them singletons, with roughly 4.8% in the top ten. Treatment here: about 20 received Ad26.COV2.S at low or high dose, single or two shots; about 5 received placebo; per-sample allocation not given. After the first vaccine or placebo injection, samples were drawn on day 63. The donor was a Boston adult aged 18-55 years.

This receptor was taken from a person between 18 and 65 years old who received the Ad26.COV2.S COVID-19 vaccine or a placebo. The chain has TRBV5-1 and TRBJ2-7; tentatively, D is TRBD1 (5 bases). Here the sequenced sample was peripheral blood, taken in a trial of Ad26.COV2.S vaccine versus placebo. The CDR3 bases are TGCGCCAGCAGCTTGGTTGGCAGGGTTAGGGAGCAGTACTTC. As protein: CASSLVGRVREQYF. Complete variable domain (other parts from reference TRBV5-1 and TRBJ2-7): KAGVTQTPRYLIKTRGQQVTLSCSPISGHRSVSWYQQTPGQGLQFLFEYFSETQRNKGNFPGRFSGRQFSNSRSEMNVSTLELGDSALYLCASSLVGRVREQYFGPGTRLTVT.